This T cell receptor (beta chain) was observed in a study of blood T cell repertoires in COVID-19. As for the study in general: COVID-19 samples, acute and convalescent, were from the United States, Italy and Spain. Nucleic acid was either cDNA or gDNA, and it came from T cells, B-cell-depleted T cells, or PBMCs.

CDR3 size: 15 residues. V lost 7 bases and J lost 4, with 18 bases in between. The germline V gene encodes CDR1 SGHTA and CDR2 FQGNSA. The study recruited people aged about 18 to 90 years across under 25 US areas. Among Cohort 3 donors, those recovered had two negative PCRs, clearance, or symptom resolution. Repertoires were generated with immunoSEQ multiplex PCR, while TCRdb's copy carries only in-frame clones and drops some. The data hold 200,000 to 300,000 clones, with roughly 89% observed a single time. This sequence joins TRBV7-2 and TRBJ2-3; no firm D call. Sequenced sample: PBMCs or T cells enriched from blood (not recorded which). This clonotype originated in a woman aged 25 to 45 who had recovered from COVID-19. The DNA of the CDR3 is TGTGCCAGCACCATTAATGGCCTAGGAGCAGATACGCAGTATTTT. Translated, it gives CASTINGLGADTQYF.